A single count supports the clone carrying this T cell receptor (beta chain). The CDR3 runs to 15 residues. Germline values: CDR1 LNHDA, CDR2 SQIVND (reference sequence). The V end was cut by 3 bases, the J end by 2 bases, with 13 bases between. This entry is derived from a study of T cell responses to AZD1222 COVID-19 vaccine. TCRdb's table, derived via immunoSEQ multiplex PCR, lists solely in-frame clones and lacks some. The sample contains some 120,000 clones, roughly 87% of which appear only once. Material: peripheral blood, obtained on day 0 of AZD1222 vaccination. The V call is TRBV19, the J call TRBJ1-2; D is perhaps TRBD1 (6 bases). The TCR comes from an adult in good health. Here the CDR3 reads CASSIRGGFNYGYTF. The CDR3 coding sequence is TGTGCCAGTAGTATCAGAGGGGGATTCAACTATGGCTACACCTTC. The full variable domain, its missing parts supplied by reference TRBV19 and TRBJ1-2, is DGGITQSPKYLFRKEGQNVTLSCEQNLNHDAMYWYRQDPGQGLRLIYYSQIVNDFQKGDIAEGYSVSREKKESFPLTVTSAQKNPTAFYLCASSIRGGFNYGYTFGSGTRLTVV.